This T cell receptor (beta chain) was captured in a study of spatial heterogeneity in lung cancer. About the study: The correlation between TCR transcript counts in tumor regions and a T cell module score from matched bulk RNA-seq was strong.

Individually, TCR cDNA molecules were each labelled with a unique molecular identifier. TCRdb ran MiXCR on the 5' RACE reads and lists one entry per CDR3 protein. The sample includes around 1,100 distinct CDR3 sequences, roughly 9.7% of them seen just once. Study observations and caveats: The estimate shows that only roughly 7% of tumor T cells were covered for alpha and 13% for beta chains. In tumors, expanded intratumoral alpha and beta TCR counts tracked mutation counts.

By share, this clonotype ranks as large. The antigen remains unidentified. Time point in this sample: sample taken at primary tumor resection. The 55 to 90 donors had untreated early-stage non-small cell lung cancer. V lost 3 bases and J lost 2, with 23 bases in between. Germline CDR1 MNHEY, CDR2 SVGAGI. This CDR3 has 18 residues. This specimen was lung tumor tissue, taken at surgery. The chain employs TRBV6-5 and TRBJ2-7; a possible D gene is TRBD2 (6 bases). The TCR was taken from a male donor with early-stage non-small cell lung cancer. CDR3 protein: CASSYKFSWGLLAYEQYF. The CDR3, as DNA: TGTGCCAGCAGTTATAAGTTTTCCTGGGGACTCCTAGCCTACGAGCAGTACTTC.